A selection of T cell receptor beta chains follows, all from one sample in a study of cytomegalovirus exposure and HLA in healthy donors. Produced via immunoSEQ multiplex PCR; TCRdb's table is partial and in-frame only. The profile covers 120,000 or so clones, with approximately 80% appearing a single time and about a tenth taken by the ten largest. Sequenced: PBMCs. Source of these receptors: a man aged 30 to 39 in good health and CMV-seropositive. Both conserved end residues are part of each CDR3. The order of the fields is V gene, J gene, D gene, clone size, CDR3 DNA, CDR3 protein. D genes are given only for firm matches. Only part of the rows carry a size: once, few, many, or a class if the clone is expanded.

TRBV5-1	TRBJ2-7	NA	few	TGCGCCAGCAGCTTTCTTTCTGAGAGCTACGAGCAGTACTTC	CASSFLSESYEQYF
TRBV28	TRBJ2-1	NA	NA	TGTGCCAGCAGTTCCACGGACTTTGATGAGCAGTTCTTC	CASSSTDFDEQFF
TRBV4-2	TRBJ1-1	TRBD1	NA	TGTGCCAGCAGCCCACAGGGGGGTAACACTGAAGCTTTCTTT	CASSPQGGNTEAFF
TRBV7-9	TRBJ2-5	TRBD2	once	TGTGCCAGCAGTCCGACTAGCGGGGGGGAGACCCAGTACTTC	CASSPTSGGETQYF
TRBV7-2	TRBJ2-7	TRBD2	NA	TGTGCCAGCAGCCTCGGGGGGTTCTACGAGCAGTACTTC	CASSLGGFYEQYF
TRBV18	TRBJ2-2	NA	NA	TGTGCCAGCTCACCGACCCGGGACACCGGGGAGCTGTTTTTT	CASSPTRDTGELFF
TRBV6-1	TRBJ2-2	NA	NA	TGTGCCAGCAGAGTACGAGAGACGAACACCGGGGAGCTGTTTTTT	CASRVRETNTGELFF
TRBV2	TRBJ2-2	TRBD2	NA	TGTGCCAGCAGTGATGGAGGACTAGCGGGAGGGCACACCGGGGAGCTGTTTTTT	CASSDGGLAGGHTGELFF
TRBV6-1	TRBJ2-7	NA	NA	TGTGCCAGCCGATATTCGACAGGTTACGAGCAGTACTTC	CASRYSTGYEQYF
TRBV4-2	TRBJ1-1	NA	few	TGTGCCAGCAGCCAGCGGGGTGTAATGAACACTGAAGCTTTCTTT	CASSQRGVMNTEAFF
TRBV5-1	TRBJ1-2	NA	NA	TGCGCCAGCAGCTATGCCGCGGGAATCCGCTATGGCTACACCTTC	CASSYAAGIRYGYTF
TRBV27	TRBJ2-7	TRBD2	NA	TGTGCCAGCAGTGCTTCCGGGACTAGCTTCTACGAGCAGTACTTC	CASSASGTSFYEQYF
TRBV9	TRBJ2-7	TRBD1	NA	TGTGCCAGCAGCGTAGGGACAGGTGGTGGCTACGAGCAGTACTTC	CASSVGTGGGYEQYF
TRBV30	TRBJ1-3	NA	NA	TGTGCCTGGACGAGAGACACTGGAAACACCATATATTTT	CAWTRDTGNTIYF
TRBV18	TRBJ2-3	NA	once	TGTGCCAGCTCACCACCGTCCCGGGGGACAGATACGCAGTATTTT	CASSPPSRGTDTQYF
TRBV7-7	TRBJ2-2	NA	NA	TGTGCTAGCACCGAGAGGGCGGGCGACACCGGGGAGCTGTTTTTT	CASTERAGDTGELFF
TRBV29-1	TRBJ1-1	NA	NA	TGCAGCGGCGGACGGGAGGTGAACACTGAAGCTTTCTTT	CSGGREVNTEAFF
TRBV5-1	TRBJ2-1	NA	NA	TGCGCCAGCAGCCAGGGTTTTAATGAGCAGTTCTTC	CASSQGFNEQFF
TRBV7-7	TRBJ2-2	NA	NA	TGTGCTAGCAGCTTCGCAGGGCCGAACACCGGGGAGCTGTTTTTT	CASSFAGPNTGELFF
TRBV5-1	TRBJ1-1	NA	NA	TGCGCCAGCAGTAGGGGCGAGTACCATGGCCTGAACACTGAGGCTTTCTTT	CASSRGEYHGLNTEAFF
TRBV5-1	TRBJ2-1	NA	NA	TGCGCCAGCAGCAGGGGGGGACTTCCAGACAATGAGCAGTTCTTC	CASSRGGLPDNEQFF
TRBV9	TRBJ2-5	NA	NA	TGTGCCAGCAGCGTAGGGACAGAAGAGACCCAGTACTTC	CASSVGTEETQYF
TRBV25-1	TRBJ2-1	TRBD1	once	TGTGCCAGCAGTGAACCCGGGACAGACAATGAGCAGTTCTTC	CASSEPGTDNEQFF
TRBV18	TRBJ2-7	TRBD2	NA	TGTGCCAGCTCACCCCGGACTAGCGGGAGGCCCGAGGAGCAGTACTTC	CASSPRTSGRPEEQYF
TRBV6-1	TRBJ1-6	NA	NA	TGTGCCAGCAGTGATGCGGGGGGGATTAATTCACCCCTCCACTTT	CASSDAGGINSPLHF
TRBV7-9	TRBJ1-2	NA	NA	TGTGCCAGCAGCTTATCAGGCGGCTACACCTTC	CASSLSGGYTF
TRBV6-1	TRBJ2-7	NA	NA	TGTGCCAGCAGTCGGGACTTATCCTACGAGCAGTACTTC	CASSRDLSYEQYF
TRBV27	TRBJ2-7	TRBD1	NA	TGTGCCAGCAGTTCACCCGGGACAGGGCGCTACGAGCAGTACTTC	CASSSPGTGRYEQYF
TRBV11-2	TRBJ2-7	NA	few	TGTGCCAGCAGCTCCCACCCCCGGGAGCAGTACTTC	CASSSHPREQYF
TRBV5-6	TRBJ1-1	NA	NA	TGTGCCAGCAGCGTAACTACGGAGAACACTGAAGCTTTCTTT	CASSVTTENTEAFF
TRBV4-1	TRBJ2-5	TRBD2	NA	TGCGCCAGCAGCCAAGGTTCAGGACTAGCGGTCCAAGAGACCCAGTACTTC	CASSQGSGLAVQETQYF
TRBV7-2	TRBJ1-2	NA	NA	TGTGCCAGCAGCCCAAAGCGGGGGGGGGACCGCCCAAGTGATGGCTACACCTTC	CASSPKRGGDRPSDGYTF
TRBV28	TRBJ2-7	NA	NA	TGTGCCAGCACCCTCGGGGGACAGACTTACGAGCAGTACTTC	CASTLGGQTYEQYF
TRBV6-5	TRBJ2-1	TRBD2	once	TGTGCCAGCAGTTACTCGACTAGCGGGAGACATGAGCAGTTCTTC	CASSYSTSGRHEQFF
TRBV7-9	TRBJ2-5	TRBD1	NA	TGTGCCAGCAGCTCGCGGACAGGGGACGGAGAGACCCAGTACTTC	CASSSRTGDGETQYF
TRBV4-1	TRBJ2-1	TRBD1	NA	TGCGCCAGCAGCCAAGAGGACAGGGGGCCCTACAATGAGCAGTTCTTC	CASSQEDRGPYNEQFF
TRBV9	TRBJ2-1	NA	NA	TGTGCCAGCAGCGTAGCACTAAACAATGAGCAGTTCTTC	CASSVALNNEQFF
TRBV27	TRBJ2-1	NA	NA	TGTGCCAGCACCACAAAGAACAATGAGCAGTTCTTC	CASTTKNNEQFF
TRBV29-1	TRBJ2-2	TRBD2	NA	TGCAGCGTTGGTGTCGGGAGGGCCTCGAACACCGGGGAGCTGTTTTTT	CSVGVGRASNTGELFF
TRBV7-9	TRBJ2-7	NA	NA	TGTGCCAGCAGCTTAACCGAGACAAGCTACGAGCAGTACTTC	CASSLTETSYEQYF
TRBV5-1	TRBJ1-4	NA	few	TGCGCCAGCAGCCTATCGGGTACCGCCAATGAAAAACTGTTTTTT	CASSLSGTANEKLFF
TRBV2	TRBJ2-5	NA	few	TGTGCCAGTTGCCGGGACTACCAAGAGACCCAGTACTTC	CASCRDYQETQYF